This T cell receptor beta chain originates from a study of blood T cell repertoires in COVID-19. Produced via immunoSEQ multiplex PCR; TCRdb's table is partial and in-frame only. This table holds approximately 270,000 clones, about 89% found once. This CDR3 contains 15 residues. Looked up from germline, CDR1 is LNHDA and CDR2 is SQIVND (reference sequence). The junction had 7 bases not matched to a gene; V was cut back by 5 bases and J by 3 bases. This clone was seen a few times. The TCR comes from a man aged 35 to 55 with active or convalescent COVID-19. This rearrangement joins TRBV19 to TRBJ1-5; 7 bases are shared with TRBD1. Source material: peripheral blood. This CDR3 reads CASSPGQAINQPQHF. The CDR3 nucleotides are TGTGCCAGTAGTCCAGGACAGGCCATCAATCAGCCCCAGCATTTT.